Below are 11 T cell receptor beta chains sequenced from a single sample in a study of T cell responses to AZD1222 COVID-19 vaccine. TCRdb keeps only in-frame clones here, not all; method: immunoSEQ multiplex PCR. The sample includes under 200,000 clones, roughly 88% of them seen just once. Here the sequenced sample was peripheral blood, taken 28 days after the second AZD1222 dose. These receptors all stem from an adult who received the AZD1222 COVID-19 vaccine.

V and J are TRBV9 and TRBJ1-1, with D unresolved. Germline V CDR1 and CDR2: SGDLS, YYNGEE. CDR3 length equals 12 residues. Trimming cost V 0 bases and J 4 bases, with 4 bases left between them. The CDR3 region has the DNA TGTGCCAGCAGCGTAGAGGGCACTGAAGCTTTCTTT. Residues: CASSVEGTEAFF. Full variable domain (outside the CDR3, taken from reference TRBV9 and TRBJ1-1): DSGVTQTPKHLITATGQRVTLRCSPRSGDLSVYWYQQSLDQGLQFLIQYYNGEERAKGNILERFSAQQFPDLHSELNLSSLELGDSALYFCASSVEGTEAFFGQGTRLTVV.

V gene TRBV7-8 combines with J gene TRBJ2-5, with D maybe TRBD1 (6 bases). The germline V gene has CDR1 SGHVS and CDR2 FQNEAQ. Trimming cost V 1 base and J 5 bases, with 14 bases left between them. CDR3 size: 15 residues. CDR3 coding DNA: TGTGCCAGCAGCTTAGGAAGGGGTCAGGGGGAGACCCAGTACTTC. Amino acids: CASSLGRGQGETQYF. The whole variable domain, remainder taken from reference TRBV7-8 and TRBJ2-5, is GAGVSQSPRYKVAKRGQDVALRCDPISGHVSLFWYQQALGQGPEFLTYFQNEAQLDKSGLPSDRFFAERPEGSVSTLKIQRTQQEDSAVYLCASSLGRGQGETQYFGPGTRLLVL.

The chain links TRBV11-2 to TRBJ2-5; 9 positions agree with TRBD2. Germline values: CDR1 SGHAT, CDR2 FQNNGV. The trim removed 5 bases at V and 2 bases at J, leaving 9 bases unmatched. The CDR3 totals 16 residues. CDR3 region: CASSQGVTSGQETQYF. As DNA, the CDR3 is TGTGCCAGCAGCCAGGGGGTTACTAGCGGGCAAGAGACCCAGTACTTC.

This chain joins TRBV11-1 and TRBJ2-7; possibly TRBD2 for D (5 bases). Trimming shortened V by 5 bases and J by 0 bases, and 14 bases separated the two germline ends. The CDR3 has 15 amino acids. Germline CDR1 reads SGHAT; CDR2 reads FQDESV (reference sequence). The CDR3 is CASSLTSTHSYEQYF. In DNA, the CDR3 is TGTGCCAGCAGCCTCACTAGTACCCACTCCTACGAGCAGTACTTC.

The V gene is TRBV20-1, the J gene TRBJ2-7; unclear D gene. The germline V gene has CDR1 DFQATT and CDR2 SNEGSKA (reference sequence). This CDR3 has 11 amino acids. V was trimmed by 6 bases and J by 4 bases, leaving 10 bases between them. CDR3 DNA: TGCAGTGCCCCTGTCGGGTACGAGCAGTACTTC. Translated, it gives CSAPVGYEQYF.

The rearrangement links TRBV9 to TRBJ2-5; no definite D call. Germline CDR1 and CDR2: SGDLS and YYNGEE. Trimming took off 2 bases at V and 7 bases at J, with 18 bases between the two ends. This CDR3 is 15 amino acids long. The DNA of the CDR3 is TGTGCCAGCAGCGTTGAGGTTTCGGAACCAGTGACCCAGTACTTC. It codes for CASSVEVSEPVTQYF.

Comments on this clone: The identical CDR3 is also encoded by other nucleotide sequences in the sample. The chain uses TRBV2 and TRBJ1-5, with TRBD1 matching over 8 bases. Trimming at V came to 6 bases and at J to 5 bases, leaving 3 bases not matched to a gene. The germline CDR1 and CDR2 sequences are SNHLY and FYNNEI. There are 13 residues in the CDR3. CDR3 loop: CASRGTGDQPQHF. The DNA of the CDR3 is TGTGCCAGCAGGGGGACAGGCGATCAGCCCCAGCATTTT. The full variable domain, its missing parts supplied by reference TRBV2 and TRBJ1-5, is EPEVTQTPSHQVTQMGQEVILRCVPISNHLYFYWYRQILGQKVEFLVSFYNNEISEKSEIFDDQFSVERPDGSNFTLKIRSTKLEDSAMYFCASRGTGDQPQHFGDGTRLSIL.

The rearrangement links TRBV2 to TRBJ1-1, with 7 bases aligning to TRBD1. The V gene's germline CDR1 is SNHLY and CDR2 FYNNEI. V dropped 7 bases and J dropped 3; count of bases not matched to a gene: 5. This CDR3 region has 13 residues. As DNA, the CDR3 is TGTGCCAGCAATTCCGACAGGGACACTGAAGCTTTCTTT. Amino acids: CASNSDRDTEAFF. Full variable domain (missing parts from reference TRBV2 and TRBJ1-1): EPEVTQTPSHQVTQMGQEVILRCVPISNHLYFYWYRQILGQKVEFLVSFYNNEISEKSEIFDDQFSVERPDGSNFTLKIRSTKLEDSAMYFCASNSDRDTEAFFGQGTRLTVV.

This clone was picked up one time. J is TRBJ1-4 and V is TRBV6-6, with D maybe TRBD1 (5 bases). This CDR3 has 11 amino acids. Trimming pared 11 bases from V and 8 bases from J, leaving 12 bases between. Germline assignment: CDR1 MNHNY and CDR2 SVGAGI (reference sequence). The CDR3 nucleotides read TGTGCCGGGGCGAGTGGGGAAAAACTGTTTTTT. Amino acid sequence: CAGASGEKLFF.

The genes are TRBV5-1 and TRBJ1-1; D ambiguous. The CDR3 loop spans 13 amino acids. From germline, CDR1 is SGHRS and CDR2 YFSETQ. V lost 0 bases and J lost 5, with 8 bases in between. CDR3 protein: CASSLGVGTEAFF. CDR3 in DNA: TGCGCCAGCAGCTTGGGGGTAGGTACTGAAGCTTTCTTT.

This clone was seen a single time. The genes are TRBV9 and TRBJ1-1, with TRBD1 as a possible D gene (5 bases). V was clipped by 3 bases and J by 7 bases, with 10 bases between them. This CDR3 comprises 12 residues. Germline V CDR1 and CDR2: SGDLS, YYNGEE. The CDR3 here is CASSDLDSEAFF. CDR3 nucleotide sequence: TGTGCCAGCAGCGACCTCGACAGTGAAGCTTTCTTT. Full variable domain (missing parts from reference TRBV9 and TRBJ1-1): DSGVTQTPKHLITATGQRVTLRCSPRSGDLSVYWYQQSLDQGLQFLIQYYNGEERAKGNILERFSAQQFPDLHSELNLSSLELGDSALYFCASSDLDSEAFFGQGTRLTVV.